This TCR beta chain was sequenced in a study of blood T cell repertoires in COVID-19. Produced via immunoSEQ multiplex PCR; TCRdb's table is partial and in-frame only. The sample yields about 200,000 clones, about 88% seen once. Sequencing used peripheral blood. The TCR comes from a man aged 18 to 30 with active or convalescent COVID-19.

CDR3 nucleotide sequence: TGCGCCAGCAGTTTTACAGGGGACCAGCCCCAGCATTTT. This sequence encodes CASSFTGDQPQHF. The chain couples TRBV10-2 to TRBJ1-5, with TRBD1 matching over 7 bases. The CDR3 totals 13 residues. Trimming cost V 5 bases and J 7 bases; bases outside gene matches: 5. Germline V gene lookup returns CDR1 WSHSY and CDR2 SAAADI.